Listed below are T cell receptor beta chains from one sample, sequenced in a study of blood T cell repertoires in COVID-19. The data were produced by immunoSEQ multiplex PCR, yet TCRdb's version contains in-frame clones alone and is incomplete. The table records 250,000 to 400,000 clones, around 87% of them present only once. Sequencing input: peripheral blood. These receptors originate from a man aged 50 to 59 with active or convalescent COVID-19. The CDR3 runs from the conserved cysteine through the conserved F or W. The D gene is left open where the match is weak.

J	D	V	CDR3
TRBJ2-2	NA	TRBV7-9	CATRESGTGELFF
TRBJ2-7	NA	TRBV7-8	CASSLGGVYYEQYF
TRBJ1-2	TRBD1	TRBV18	CASSPGQDRYNYGYTF
TRBJ1-6	TRBD1	TRBV9	CASSSPGTGSSPLHF
TRBJ2-7	TRBD1	TRBV7-3	CASSATGTEQYF
TRBJ2-3	TRBD1	TRBV4-1	CASSSGQGATDTQYF
TRBJ1-1	NA	TRBV6-5	CASSRVNTEAFF
TRBJ1-5	NA	TRBV19	CASSILRGQPQHF
TRBJ2-5	NA	TRBV7-3	CASSFKGVETQYF
TRBJ2-1	TRBD2	TRBV28	CASSTSSGGYNEQFF
TRBJ2-5	TRBD2	TRBV28	CASSSPGGLETQYF
TRBJ2-2	TRBD1	TRBV10-1	CASMPSGTGIGELFF
TRBJ2-7	TRBD2	TRBV5-4	CASSLAARRGEGEQYF
TRBJ2-1	TRBD2	TRBV9	CASAGGTNEQFF
TRBJ1-2	NA	TRBV19	CASSIYEAANYGYTF
TRBJ2-1	TRBD2	TRBV15	CATSDRLAGALLGDEQFF
TRBJ1-2	TRBD1	TRBV30	CAWTGGVGYTF
TRBJ1-6	NA	TRBV6-1	CASSEASGGTYNSPLHF
TRBJ2-2	TRBD1	TRBV27	CASSRQGADTGELFF
TRBJ2-1	TRBD2	TRBV5-1	CASSSGLASGNEQFF
TRBJ1-2	NA	TRBV27	CASSPGTSYGYTF
TRBJ1-1	NA	TRBV7-3	CASSIGGDTEAFF
TRBJ1-6	NA	TRBV4-3	CASSQDLQGWRQYNSPLHF
TRBJ2-3	TRBD1	TRBV18	CASSLQGSGDTQYF
TRBJ1-5	TRBD1	TRBV6-5	CASRGGTDGQPQHF
TRBJ2-2	TRBD1	TRBV19	CASSYRGSTGELFF
TRBJ1-6	NA	TRBV28	CASSSRVGDNSPLHF
TRBJ2-7	NA	TRBV19	CASGAGRGYEQYF
TRBJ2-1	NA	TRBV28	CASSTMTRGLYNEQFF
TRBJ2-1	TRBD2	TRBV5-1	CASRQTEAGPSYNEQFF
TRBJ2-5	TRBD2	TRBV14	CASSQWTRRETQYF
TRBJ2-3	TRBD2	TRBV7-8	CASSFGRRGGFKDTQYF
TRBJ2-1	NA	TRBV18	CASSPSGNEQFF
TRBJ1-1	NA	TRBV6-2/TRBV6-3	CASSQGTEAFF
TRBJ1-1	NA	TRBV10-3	CAIGGGQNTEAFF
TRBJ2-5	TRBD2	TRBV7-6	CASSPGLAQAQYF
TRBJ1-1	NA	TRBV6-5	CASSYSGGTEAFF
TRBJ1-1	NA	TRBV11-2	CASSLVLQGPNTEAFF
TRBJ2-1	TRBD1	TRBV7-9	CASSRGRDRVYNEQFF
TRBJ2-1	NA	TRBV30	CAWSVRGYNEQFF
TRBJ1-2	TRBD1	TRBV19	CASSDRGRGYTF
TRBJ1-6	TRBD1	TRBV7-8	CASSLGRQGQSPLHF
TRBJ1-5	TRBD1	TRBV23-1	CASSQPGQGAHSNQPQHF
TRBJ2-3	TRBD2	TRBV6-6	CASRRLASTDTQYF
TRBJ1-6	TRBD1	TRBV3-1/TRBV3-2	CASSQPQDRFGHSPLHF
TRBJ1-2	TRBD1	TRBV28	CASSPIMGAGGRGYTF
TRBJ2-7	TRBD1	TRBV29-1	CSVEGSGTGAKRAYYEQYF
TRBJ1-2	TRBD1	TRBV5-5	CASSLAQGANYGYTF
TRBJ2-3	NA	TRBV27	CASSPRATDTQYF
TRBJ2-7	NA	TRBV5-3	CARSLDLYSMEGEQYF
TRBJ2-6	TRBD1	TRBV28	CASRGTGGTGANVLTF
TRBJ2-3	NA	TRBV6-2/TRBV6-3	CASSYASSADTQYF
TRBJ1-1	TRBD1	TRBV7-8	CASSAEVDRANEAFF
TRBJ1-1	NA	TRBV28	CASSATALNTEAFF
TRBJ1-1	TRBD1	TRBV12-3/TRBV12-4	CASHPRQGPEAFF
TRBJ2-2	NA	TRBV7-9	CASGTPNTGELFF
TRBJ1-1	NA	TRBV3-1/TRBV3-2	CASSPAEWGGRQLNTEAFF
TRBJ2-3	TRBD1	TRBV2	CASSNQGASTDTQYF
TRBJ2-7	NA	TRBV9	CASSVDLFYEQYF